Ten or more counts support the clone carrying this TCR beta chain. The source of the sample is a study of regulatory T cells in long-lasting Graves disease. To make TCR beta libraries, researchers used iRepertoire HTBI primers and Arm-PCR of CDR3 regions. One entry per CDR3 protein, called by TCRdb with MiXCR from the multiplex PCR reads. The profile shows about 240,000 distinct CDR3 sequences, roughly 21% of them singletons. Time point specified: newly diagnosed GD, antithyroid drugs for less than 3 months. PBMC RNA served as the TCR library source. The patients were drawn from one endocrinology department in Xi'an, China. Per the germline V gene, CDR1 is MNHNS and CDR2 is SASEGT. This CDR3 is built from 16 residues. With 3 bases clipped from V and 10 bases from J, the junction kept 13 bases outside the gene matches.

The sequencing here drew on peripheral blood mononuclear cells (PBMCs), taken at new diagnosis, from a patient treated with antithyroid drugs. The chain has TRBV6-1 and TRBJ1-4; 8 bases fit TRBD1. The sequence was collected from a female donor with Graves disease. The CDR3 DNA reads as TGTGCCAGCAGTGACCCGGACAGGGCGAGTGAAGGAAAACTGTTTTTT. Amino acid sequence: CASSDPDRASEGKLFF.